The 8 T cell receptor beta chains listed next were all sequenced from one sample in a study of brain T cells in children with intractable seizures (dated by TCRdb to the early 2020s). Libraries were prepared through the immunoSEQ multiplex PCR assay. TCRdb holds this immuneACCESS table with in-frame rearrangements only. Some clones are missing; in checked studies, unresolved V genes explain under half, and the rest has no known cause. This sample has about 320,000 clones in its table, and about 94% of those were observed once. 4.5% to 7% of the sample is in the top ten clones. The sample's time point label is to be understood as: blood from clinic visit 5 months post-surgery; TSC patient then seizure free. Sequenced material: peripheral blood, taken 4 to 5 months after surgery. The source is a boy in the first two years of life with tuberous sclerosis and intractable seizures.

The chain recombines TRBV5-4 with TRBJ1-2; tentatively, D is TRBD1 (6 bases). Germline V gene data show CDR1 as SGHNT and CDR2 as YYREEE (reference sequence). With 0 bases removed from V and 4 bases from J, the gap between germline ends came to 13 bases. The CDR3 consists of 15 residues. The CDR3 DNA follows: TGTGCCAGCAGCTTGGAGGGGGAAAGTCCCTATGGCTACACCTTC. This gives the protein CASSLEGESPYGYTF.

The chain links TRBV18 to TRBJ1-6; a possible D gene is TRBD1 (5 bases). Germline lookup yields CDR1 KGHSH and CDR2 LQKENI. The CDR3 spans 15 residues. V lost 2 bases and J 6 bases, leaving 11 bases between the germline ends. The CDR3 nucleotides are TGTGCCAGCTCACCAGTCAGGGAACGTAATTCACCCCTCCACTTT. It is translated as CASSPVRERNSPLHF.

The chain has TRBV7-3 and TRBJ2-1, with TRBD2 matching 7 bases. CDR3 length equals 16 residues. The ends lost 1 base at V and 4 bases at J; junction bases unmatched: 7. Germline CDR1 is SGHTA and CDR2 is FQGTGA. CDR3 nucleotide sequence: TGTGCCAGCAGCTTAAACGGGGGGACCAAATACAATGAGCAGTTCTTC. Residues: CASSLNGGTKYNEQFF.

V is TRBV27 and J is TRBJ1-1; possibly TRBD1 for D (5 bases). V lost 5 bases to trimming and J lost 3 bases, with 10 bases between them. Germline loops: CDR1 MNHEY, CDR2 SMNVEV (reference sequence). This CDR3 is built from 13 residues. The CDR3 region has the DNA TGTGCCAGCAGTCGGGACGGGTACACTGAAGCTTTCTTT. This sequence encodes CASSRDGYTEAFF.

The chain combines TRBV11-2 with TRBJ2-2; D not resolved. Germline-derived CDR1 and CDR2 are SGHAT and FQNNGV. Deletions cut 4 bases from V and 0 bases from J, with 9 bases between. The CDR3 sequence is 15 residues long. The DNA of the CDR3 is TGTGCCAGCAGCTCTCCGCCTACGAACACCGGGGAGCTGTTTTTT. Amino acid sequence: CASSSPPTNTGELFF.

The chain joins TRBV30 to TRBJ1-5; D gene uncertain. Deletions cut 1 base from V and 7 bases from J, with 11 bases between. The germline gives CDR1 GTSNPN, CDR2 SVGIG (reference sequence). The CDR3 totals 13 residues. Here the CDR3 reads CAWSELQEQPQHF. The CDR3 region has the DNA TGTGCCTGGAGTGAGCTCCAGGAACAGCCCCAGCATTTT.

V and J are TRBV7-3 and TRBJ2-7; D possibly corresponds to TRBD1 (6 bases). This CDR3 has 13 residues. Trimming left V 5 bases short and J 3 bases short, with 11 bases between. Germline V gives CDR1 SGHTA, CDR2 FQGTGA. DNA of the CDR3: TGTGCCAGCAGCATCGCACAGGGCTACGAGCAGTACTTC. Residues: CASSIAQGYEQYF.

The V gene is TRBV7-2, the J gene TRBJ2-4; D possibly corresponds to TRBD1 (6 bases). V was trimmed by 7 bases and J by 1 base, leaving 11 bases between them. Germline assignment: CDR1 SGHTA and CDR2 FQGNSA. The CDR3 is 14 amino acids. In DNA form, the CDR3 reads TGTGCCAGCATTAATCAGGGGGCCAAAAACATTCAGTACTTC. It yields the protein CASINQGAKNIQYF. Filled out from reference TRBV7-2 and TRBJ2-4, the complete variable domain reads GAGVSQSPSNKVTEKGKDVELRCDPISGHTALYWYRQSLGQGLEFLIYFQGNSAPDKSGLPSDRFSAERTGGSVSTLTIQRTQQEDSAVYLCASINQGAKNIQYFGAGTRLSVL.